This note documents a single T cell receptor (beta chain) sequence. The antigen remains unidentified. This sample was included in a study of beta chain features in type 1 diabetes. Findings and caveats of the study: Type 1 diabetes patients had TCRB CDR3s that were shorter (moderately but significantly so) in all four CD4+ subsets. Any HLA effect on TCRB rearrangement was left unresolved by small sub-analyses. Sequencing of cDNA might inflate the share of cells that strongly express TCR.

The CDR3 is 14 amino acids. The V and J ends lost 2 bases and 4 bases, in that order; junction bases with no gene match: 3. The germline CDR1 and CDR2 sequences are MNHNS and SASEGT. What was sequenced were expressed TCRB transcripts, since all of the isolated RNA had been reverse transcribed. The assay was immunoSEQ multiplex PCR, and TCRdb's table has in-frame clones only and misses some. Found here are hundreds of thousands of clones, 10% to 15% of them singletons; the top ten hold 0.0095% to 0.011%. This chain uses TRBV6-1 with TRBJ2-3, with 7 positions matching TRBD2. The sample comprised naive CD4+ T cells from blood. The clonotype originates from a woman aged 18-35 years with type 1 diabetes. The CDR3 is CASSERLAPDTQYF. CDR3 coding DNA: TGTGCCAGCAGTGAACGACTAGCCCCAGATACGCAGTATTTT.